This T cell receptor beta chain was found in a study of post-analysis software for immune sequencing data. Germline CDR1 reads SNHLY; CDR2 reads FYNNEI. Trimming took 5 bases from V and 7 from J, leaving 14 bases between them. The CDR3 spans 13 residues. This clonotype was observed a handful of times. The target antigen is unknown. Unique molecular identifiers featured in each of the TCR beta cDNA libraries. Starting from approximately 1 to 10 million T cells, the study yielded 460,000 or so cDNA molecules. TCRdb redid the calling of the PCR reads with MiXCR, one entry per CDR3 protein. The table shows 800,000 to 950,000 distinct CDR3 sequences, with approximately 57% occurring only once. Study conclusions and caveats: TRBV segments more frequent in patients than in controls numbered five and included TRBV5-6, TRBV5-1 and TRBV20-1.

This sequence joins TRBV2 and TRBJ1-2; tentatively, D is TRBD1 (6 bases). What was sequenced was blood. This receptor was taken from a girl aged 10-17 years with multiple sclerosis. Here the CDR3 reads CASSRRGVSGYTF. Here the CDR3 DNA reads TGTGCCAGCAGTCGTAGGGGGGTCAGTGGCTACACCTTC.